The entry below describes one TCR beta chain. Its antigen is undetermined. A junction boundary mismatches the germline segment, possibly from a read error. The CDR3 totals 11 residues. Germline V CDR1 and CDR2: MNHEY, SVGEGT. Blood was drawn (approximately 6 milliliters of peripheral blood) at each of two time points. The sample originates from a study of prognosis after radiotherapy for stage I lung cancer. Findings of the study overall: Clone counts measured for unique TCRs fell after stereotactic body radiation therapy, median around 9,500 versus 6,500. In patients who developed distant metastases, Shannon entropy measured after stereotactic body radiation therapy was lower, and baseline Shannon entropy was not associated with metastases. In the expanded TCR clones, tumor specificity was not determined.

Two-round multiplex PCR on genomic DNA was the method by which TCR beta CDR3 was amplified. It was primers specific to each TRBV and TRBJ gene that first-round PCR used. TCRdb fed the multiplex PCR reads into MiXCR, producing one record per CDR3 protein. This sample has fewer than 20,000 distinct CDR3 sequences, with approximately 44% found just once. Sequenced here: PBMCs, sampled before or after stereotactic body radiation therapy (not recorded which). This TCR was recovered from a donor over 45 with non-small cell lung cancer. The chain carries TRBV6-2 or TRBV6-3 and TRBJ2-1, with D tentatively TRBD1 (5 bases). The CDR3: CVSRDYNEQFF. Here the CDR3 DNA reads TGTGTCAGCAGGGACTACAATGAGCAGTTCTTC.